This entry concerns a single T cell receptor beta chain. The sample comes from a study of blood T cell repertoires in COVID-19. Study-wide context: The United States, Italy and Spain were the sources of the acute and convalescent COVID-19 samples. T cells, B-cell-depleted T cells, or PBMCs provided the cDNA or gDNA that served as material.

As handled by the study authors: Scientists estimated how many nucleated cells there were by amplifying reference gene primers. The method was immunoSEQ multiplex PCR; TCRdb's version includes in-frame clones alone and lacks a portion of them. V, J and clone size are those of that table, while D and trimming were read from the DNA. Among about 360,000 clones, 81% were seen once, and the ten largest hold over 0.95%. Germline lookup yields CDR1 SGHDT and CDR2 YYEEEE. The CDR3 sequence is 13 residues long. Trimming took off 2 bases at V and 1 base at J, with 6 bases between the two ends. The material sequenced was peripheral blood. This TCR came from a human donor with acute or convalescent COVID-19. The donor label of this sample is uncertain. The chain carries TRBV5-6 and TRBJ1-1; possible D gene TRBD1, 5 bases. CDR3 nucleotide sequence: TGTGCCAGCAGCTTCAGGGAGAACACTGAAGCTTTCTTT. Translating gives CASSFRENTEAFF.